This passage covers 27 T cell receptor beta chains from one sample sequenced in a study of vaccination effects on CD4 cells after COVID-19 (dated by TCRdb to between 2020 and 2023). After less than 13 days of culture, CD4+ T cells were isolated with the EasySep CD4+ T cell isolation kit. Each participant got two doses of an mRNA SARS-CoV-2 vaccine, either BNT162b2 or mRNA-1273. Library preparation employed the immunoSEQ multiplex PCR assay. Not all clones reach the TCRdb copy of this immuneACCESS table, which keeps in-frame sequences only. Checked studies attribute under half of the gap to unresolved V genes and leave the rest unexplained. The sample includes about 40,000 clones, with around 66% observed a single time. 7.7% of the sample goes to the ten largest clones. These receptors' antigens are unknown. Source: CD4+ T cells from PBMCs cultured without peptide, taken after COVID-19 vaccination. The receptors stem from a human donor who received a COVID-19 vaccine.

The J gene is TRBJ1-2, the V gene TRBV2; 8 nucleotides match TRBD1. Germline loops: CDR1 SNHLY, CDR2 FYNNEI. The CDR3 is 14 amino acids. V was pared by 0 bases and J by 5 bases, with 2 bases of the junction left unmatched. The CDR3 spells CASSEARTGYGYTF. Written as DNA, the CDR3 is TGTGCCAGCAGTGAAGCGAGGACAGGGTATGGCTACACCTTC.

The chain uses TRBV19 and TRBJ1-1, with D perhaps TRBD1 (6 bases). From germline, CDR1 is LNHDA and CDR2 SQIVND (reference sequence). V dropped 5 bases and J dropped 6 bases, with 13 bases sitting between them. There are 13 residues in the CDR3. In DNA, the CDR3 is TGTGCCAGTAGTGCCCTACAGGGCTCTGAAGCTTTCTTT. This codes for CASSALQGSEAFF. The full variable domain, its missing parts supplied by reference TRBV19 and TRBJ1-1, is DGGITQSPKYLFRKEGQNVTLSCEQNLNHDAMYWYRQDPGQGLRLIYYSQIVNDFQKGDIAEGYSVSREKKESFPLTVTSAQKNPTAFYLCASSALQGSEAFFGQGTRLTVV.

The V gene is TRBV5-1, the J gene TRBJ1-1, with 9 bases lining up with TRBD1. There are 15 residues in the CDR3. After removal of 3 bases from V and 5 bases from J, the junction contained 8 bases not matched to a gene. Germline V CDR1 and CDR2: SGHRS, YFSETQ. In DNA form, the CDR3 reads TGCGCCAGCAGCTATCAGACAGGGGGGGGAACTGAAGCTTTCTTT. Translation gives CASSYQTGGGTEAFF.

J is TRBJ1-3 and V is TRBV6-1; maybe TRBD1 (6 bases). The CDR3 contains 15 residues. From germline, CDR1 is MNHNS and CDR2 SASEGT. Deletions cut 0 bases from V and 4 bases from J, with 10 bases between. The CDR3 bases are TGTGCCAGCAGTGAAGCACGGACAGTGGGAAACACCATATATTTT. Translating it yields CASSEARTVGNTIYF.

The V call is TRBV5-4, the J call TRBJ2-1, with a possible D match to TRBD1 (6 bases). CDR1 and CDR2 from the germline V gene are SGHNT and YYREEE (reference sequence). The CDR3 totals 15 residues. V was trimmed by 0 bases and J by 12 bases, leaving 19 bases between them. CDR3: CASSLAAPTQGRQFF. CDR3 DNA: TGTGCCAGCAGCTTGGCTGCCCCCACGCAGGGGCGGCAGTTCTTC.

This clone was detected a few times. The chain has TRBV28 and TRBJ2-7; TRBD2 agrees at 12 bases. Germline V gene data show CDR1 as MDHEN and CDR2 as SYDVKM. Germline trimming cut 3 bases from V and 9 bases from J; bases unmatched to any gene: 6. This CDR3 has 14 residues. The CDR3 region is CASSFGLAGIVQYF. CDR3 coding DNA: TGTGCCAGCAGTTTCGGACTAGCGGGGATAGTGCAGTACTTC.

V and J are TRBV3-1 (or the pseudogene TRBV3-2) and TRBJ2-3; no clear D. Trimming removed 4 bases from V and 6 bases from J, with 8 bases in between. The germline gives CDR1 LGHDT, CDR2 YNNKEL (reference sequence). The length of the CDR3 is 12 residues. The CDR3 nucleotides read TGTGCCAGCAGCCTTCACACGGATACGCAGTATTTT. Translation: CASSLHTDTQYF.

This rearrangement joins TRBV25-1 to TRBJ2-3, with D possibly TRBD1 on 5 matching bases. V shed 5 bases and J shed 2 bases, with 20 bases lying between them. CDR1 and CDR2 (germline): MGHDK, SYGVNS. CDR3 length: 17 amino acids. The CDR3 is CASSILDSVTFTDTQYF. In nucleotides, the CDR3 is TGTGCCAGCAGTATTTTAGACAGCGTTACTTTCACAGATACGCAGTATTTT.

The chain is built from TRBV7-2 and TRBJ1-6, with 9 positions matching TRBD1. This CDR3 is 16 amino acids long. Germline V gene data show CDR1 as SGHTA and CDR2 as FQGNSA. The V and J ends lost 3 bases and 8 bases, in that order; junction bases with no gene match: 8. In DNA, the CDR3 is TGTGCCAGCAGCTTGCTACCGGGACAGGGTTATTCACCCCTCCACTTT. Encoded protein: CASSLLPGQGYSPLHF.

This clone was observed a handful of times. The chain links TRBV27 to TRBJ1-5, with D uncertain. The CDR3 has 13 amino acids. V was cut by 4 bases and J by 5 bases, with 9 bases left in between. Germline assignment: CDR1 MNHEY and CDR2 SMNVEV (reference sequence). This chain's CDR3 is CASSYGSYQPQHF. The CDR3, as DNA: TGTGCCAGCAGTTACGGGAGTTATCAGCCCCAGCATTTT.

This clone was found a few times. The V gene is TRBV5-4, the J gene TRBJ1-3; D not certain. The CDR3 has 15 residues. The germline V gene encodes CDR1 SGHNT and CDR2 YYREEE (reference sequence). Trimming shortened V by 0 bases and J by 2 bases, and 9 bases separated the two germline ends. The CDR3 DNA reads TGTGCCAGCAGCTTGGGCGGTCAGACTGGAAACACCATATATTTT. Protein sequence: CASSLGGQTGNTIYF. The variable domain in full, with the rest retrieved from reference TRBV5-4 and TRBJ1-3, is ETGVTQSPTHLIKTRGQQVTLRCSSQSGHNTVSWYQQALGQGPQFIFQYYREEENGRGNFPPRFSGLQFPNYSSELNVNALELDDSALYLCASSLGGQTGNTIYFGEGSWLTVV.

The gene calls are TRBV6-5 and TRBJ2-7; 7 bases agree with TRBD2. This CDR3 contains 14 residues. J lost 5 bases, V lost 3 bases, and 7 bases had no gene match. The germline gives CDR1 MNHEY, CDR2 SVGAGI. This CDR3 is CASSYSGLVDEQYF. The CDR3 DNA follows: TGTGCCAGCAGTTATTCCGGACTAGTGGACGAGCAGTACTTC.

The V call is TRBV6-2 or TRBV6-3, the J call TRBJ1-5; perhaps TRBD1 as D (6 bases). The CDR3 covers 15 residues. Trimming cost V 2 bases and J 2 bases, with 10 bases left between them. The germline V gene encodes CDR1 MNHEY and CDR2 SVGEGT. CDR3 DNA sequence: TGTGCCAGCAGTTACGGGGGGGCCGGCAATCAGCCCCAGCATTTT. It is translated as CASSYGGAGNQPQHF.

In this sample, this clone turned up once. The chain couples TRBV29-1 to TRBJ2-2; D remains unclear. Germline CDR1 SQVTM, CDR2 ANQGSEA. Trimming took off 7 bases at V and 6 bases at J, with 18 bases between the two ends. This CDR3 comprises 14 residues. CDR3 bases: TGCAGCGCTCAGGTGGCGGACCGAGCCGGGGAGCTGTTTTTT. Its translation is CSAQVADRAGELFF.

This clone was counted only a few times. The gene calls are TRBV5-1 and TRBJ1-3; perhaps TRBD1 as D (5 bases). The CDR3 loop spans 14 amino acids. Trimming took 3 bases from V and 5 from J, leaving 12 bases between them. Per germline, CDR1 SGHRS and CDR2 YFSETQ. The CDR3 nucleotides read TGCGCCAGCAGCTCGGCGGGGGAGAGAAACACCATATATTTT. It is translated as CASSSAGERNTIYF.

The CDR3 spells CAWSLGARQPQHF. CDR3 bases: TGTGCCTGGAGTTTGGGGGCCAGGCAGCCCCAGCATTTT. The V and J genes are TRBV30 and TRBJ1-5, with D possibly TRBD1 on 6 matching bases. This CDR3 region has 13 residues. Germline loops: CDR1 GTSNPN, CDR2 SVGIG (reference sequence). V lost 2 bases and J lost 7, with 12 bases in between.

The chain employs TRBV4-1 and TRBJ2-1; a weak D match, TRBD2 (6 bases). Germline CDR1 and CDR2: MGHRA and YSYEKL. CDR3 length: 12 amino acids. V gave up 0 bases and J gave up 12 bases, with 9 bases separating them. The CDR3 protein is CASSQDWGVQFF. The CDR3 DNA follows: TGCGCCAGCAGCCAAGATTGGGGGGTGCAGTTCTTC.

The chain has TRBV19 and TRBJ2-7, with TRBD1 as a possible D gene (5 bases). The CDR3 covers 13 residues. Germline CDR1 is LNHDA and CDR2 is SQIVND (reference sequence). The V end lost 6 bases, the J end lost 5 bases, and 14 bases lay between the germline ends. Here the CDR3 reads CASRDDSIHEQYF. CDR3 coding DNA: TGTGCCAGTAGGGACGACAGTATCCACGAGCAGTACTTC.

This chain joins TRBV27 and TRBJ1-4; the D gene is possibly TRBD1 (6 bases). The CDR3 sequence is 13 residues long. Germline CDR1 and CDR2: MNHEY and SMNVEV (reference sequence). The germline V and J ends were trimmed by 6 bases and 10 bases, with 15 bases remaining between them. The CDR3 region has the DNA TGTGCCAGCAGCCCAACAGGGTTCGTAAAACTGTTTTTT. Its protein product is CASSPTGFVKLFF.

The chain joins TRBV4-2 to TRBJ2-7; D ambiguous. V was pared by 0 bases and J by 4 bases, with 19 bases between. The CDR3 loop spans 17 amino acids. Germline CDR1 LGHNA, CDR2 YNFKEQ. The CDR3 bases are TGTGCCAGCAGCCAAGATCGAGACGGCGATTTAAGGTACGAGCAGTACTTC. Protein sequence: CASSQDRDGDLRYEQYF.

This chain links TRBV6-5 with TRBJ2-3, with D tentatively TRBD1 (5 bases). The length of the CDR3 is 16 residues. V was trimmed by 1 base and J by 8 bases, leaving 19 bases between them. In germline, CDR1 is MNHEY, CDR2 SVGAGI. The CDR3 spells CASSYFGQTKPSTQYF. In nucleotides, the CDR3 is TGTGCCAGCAGTTACTTTGGACAAACGAAGCCTAGTACGCAGTATTTT.

The chain uses TRBV19 and TRBJ2-5; a weak D match, TRBD2 (6 bases). From germline, CDR1 is LNHDA and CDR2 SQIVND (reference sequence). The CDR3 has 16 residues. V shed 5 bases and J shed 5 bases, with 21 bases lying between them. CDR3 sequence: CASSLGLAALGETQYF. The CDR3 nucleotides are TGTGCCAGTAGTCTGGGATTAGCGGCGTTAGGGGAGACCCAGTACTTC.

This clone is classed as medium-sized (0.01 to 0.1%). This chain joins TRBV29-1 and TRBJ2-7; D perhaps matches TRBD2 (5 bases). The germline V and J ends were trimmed by 6 bases and 8 bases, with 20 bases remaining between them. CDR1 is SQVTM, CDR2 ANQGSEA, per germline. This CDR3 spans 13 amino acids. Here the CDR3 DNA reads TGCAGCGTCGACGGTAAAGGTGGAGGTCAGCAGTACTTC. Its translation is CSVDGKGGGQQYF.

The genes are TRBV11-2 and TRBJ2-2; TRBD2 matches at 7 bases. Germline V CDR1 and CDR2: SGHAT, FQNNGV. The CDR3 runs to 17 residues. After removal of 2 bases from V and 0 bases from J, the junction contained 6 bases not matched to a gene. CDR3 loop: CASSLLSSGTNTGELFF. The DNA of the CDR3 is TGTGCCAGCAGCTTATTGTCTAGCGGAACGAACACCGGGGAGCTGTTTTTT.

This clone was picked up a small number of times. The chain has TRBV7-6 and TRBJ2-2; D is ambiguous. CDR3 length: 14 amino acids. The germline V gene has CDR1 SGHVS and CDR2 FNYEAQ. V was clipped by 5 bases and J by 6 bases, with 13 bases between them. CDR3 sequence reads: CASSLAGPPGELFF. The DNA for the CDR3 is TGTGCCAGCAGCCTCGCCGGGCCCCCCGGGGAGCTGTTTTTT.

This chain uses TRBV10-3 with TRBJ2-1, with TRBD2 matching 13 bases. This CDR3 is built from 16 residues. CDR1 ENHRY and CDR2 SYGVKD come from the germline V gene. The V gene end was trimmed by 5 bases and the J gene end by 8 bases; junction bases not matched to a gene: 9. CDR3 amino acids: CAISPYTSGRGDEQFF. DNA for the CDR3: TGTGCCATCAGTCCATATACTAGCGGGAGGGGGGATGAGCAGTTCTTC.

In its sample, this clone was seen a few times. The chain combines TRBV19 with TRBJ2-7; 9 positions agree with TRBD1. Germline CDR1 reads LNHDA; CDR2 reads SQIVND (reference sequence). J lost 3 bases, V lost 3 bases, and 0 bases had no gene match. CDR3 size: 13 residues. The CDR3 nucleotides read TGTGCCAGTAGTATGGACAGGGGCTACGAGCAGTACTTC. Protein sequence: CASSMDRGYEQYF.